The 20 T cell receptor beta chains below were found in one sample sequenced in a study of blood T cell repertoires in COVID-19. TCRdb's table, derived via immunoSEQ multiplex PCR, lists solely in-frame clones and lacks some. The sample contains over 250,000 clones, about 87% of which appear only once. Sequenced sample: peripheral blood. These receptors all stem from a woman aged 70-85 years with COVID-19, enrolled during active disease.

The chain recombines TRBV2 with TRBJ2-7; D is unclear. The CDR3 spans 14 residues. V was trimmed by 9 bases and J by 3 bases, leaving 18 bases between them. Germline CDR1 reads SNHLY; CDR2 reads FYNNEI. CDR3 region: CASFSYPTIYEQYF. The CDR3 bases are TGTGCCAGTTTTAGCTACCCAACCATCTACGAGCAGTACTTC.

This clone was recorded only once. The chain couples TRBV29-1 to TRBJ2-7; 9 bases are shared with TRBD1. With V trimmed by 7 bases and J by 0 bases, 4 bases remained unmatched. The CDR3 is 13 amino acids. From germline, CDR1 is SQVTM and CDR2 ANQGSEA. The CDR3 loop reads CSGRTGDSYEQYF. CDR3 nucleotide sequence: TGCAGCGGGAGGACAGGGGACTCCTACGAGCAGTACTTC.

The genes are TRBV7-2 and TRBJ2-7; 13 bases line up with TRBD2. The germline gives CDR1 SGHTA, CDR2 FQGNSA. This CDR3 is 16 amino acids long. V lost 4 bases and J lost 0; bases outside the gene matches: 3. The CDR3 region has the DNA TGTGCCAGCAGCTCGGGACTAGCGGGGAACTCCTACGAGCAGTACTTC. Amino acid sequence: CASSSGLAGNSYEQYF. Complete variable domain (other parts from reference TRBV7-2 and TRBJ2-7): GAGVSQSPSNKVTEKGKDVELRCDPISGHTALYWYRQSLGQGLEFLIYFQGNSAPDKSGLPSDRFSAERTGGSVSTLTIQRTQQEDSAVYLCASSSGLAGNSYEQYFGPGTRLTVT.

The gene calls are TRBV5-1 and TRBJ1-2; 8 bases line up with TRBD1. The CDR3 spans 15 residues. Trimming at V came to 5 bases and at J to 2 bases, leaving 8 bases not matched to a gene. Germline CDR1 and CDR2: SGHRS and YFSETQ. This CDR3 reads CASRPLGQANYGYTF. DNA for the CDR3: TGCGCCAGCAGACCTTTGGGACAGGCGAACTATGGCTACACCTTC.

The chain is built from TRBV19 and TRBJ1-6, with D possibly TRBD1 on 5 matching bases. Trimming pared 1 base from V and 5 bases from J, leaving 9 bases between. The CDR3 runs 15 residues. Germline loops: CDR1 LNHDA, CDR2 SQIVND (reference sequence). The CDR3 spells CASSIAGQDNSPLHF. The CDR3 DNA reads TGTGCCAGTAGTATAGCAGGGCAGGATAATTCACCCCTCCACTTT.

The V and J genes are TRBV20-1 and TRBJ2-4; D remains ambiguous. The CDR3 sequence is 13 residues long. V was cut by 3 bases and J by 0 bases, with 6 bases left in between. Looked up from germline, CDR1 is DFQATT and CDR2 is SNEGSKA (reference sequence). CDR3 bases: TGCAGTGCTAGTGCTCTAGCCAAAAACATTCAGTACTTC. It yields the protein CSASALAKNIQYF.

The chain recombines TRBV19 with TRBJ1-5, with D unresolved. CDR3 length equals 14 residues. From germline, CDR1 is LNHDA and CDR2 SQIVND (reference sequence). The germline V and J ends were trimmed by 5 bases and 0 bases, with 8 bases remaining between them. The CDR3 loop is CASSPQDSNQPQHF. In DNA, the CDR3 is TGTGCCAGTAGTCCCCAGGATAGCAATCAGCCCCAGCATTTT.

This chain joins TRBV6-5 and TRBJ2-7; the D is unclear. V gave up 1 base and J gave up 3 bases, with 7 bases separating them. Germline-derived CDR1 and CDR2 are MNHEY and SVGAGI. The CDR3 sequence is 13 residues long. Written as DNA, the CDR3 is TGTGCCAGCAGTTACTGGAGCCGCTACGAGCAGTACTTC. It codes for CASSYWSRYEQYF.

This chain uses TRBV21-1 with TRBJ2-1; TRBD2 is the table's D call and was not checked against the DNA. TRBV21-1 counts as a pseudogene. This CDR3 contains 17 residues. The CDR3 region has the DNA TGTGCCAGAGCCCGGACTAGCGGGAGGTCTAACGACAATGAGCAGTTCTTC. Translation gives CARARTSGRSNDNEQFF.

The chain recombines TRBV6-1 with TRBJ2-1; possibly TRBD2 for D (7 bases). Per the germline V gene, CDR1 is MNHNS and CDR2 is SASEGT. V lost 4 bases, J lost 0 bases, and 16 bases lay in between. There are 17 residues in the CDR3. In nucleotides, the CDR3 is TGTGCCAGCAGTGGGAGGGGGGGGAGGAGCTCCTACAATGAGCAGTTCTTC. Amino acid sequence: CASSGRGGRSSYNEQFF.

The chain has TRBV24-1 and TRBJ1-2, with 8 bases fitting TRBD1. Looked up from germline, CDR1 is KGHDR and CDR2 is SFDVKD. The J segment lost 0 bases and the V segment lost 3 bases, leaving 2 bases of the junction unmatched. The CDR3 contains 15 residues. CDR3 coding DNA: TGTGCCACCAGTGATCCGACAGGGGCTAACTATGGCTACACCTTC. Encoded protein: CATSDPTGANYGYTF.

This clone was detected only a few times. The CDR3 coding sequence is TGTGCCAGCAGCAACTTTGGCACTGAAGCTTTCTTT. It is translated as CASSNFGTEAFF. The chain employs TRBV7-9 and TRBJ1-1; D uncertain. Germline CDR1 and CDR2: SEHNR and FQNEAQ (reference sequence). V was shortened by 5 bases and J by 4 bases, with 8 bases between the two germline ends. The CDR3 runs to 12 residues.

The genes are TRBV6-5 and TRBJ1-1; possibly TRBD1 for D (5 bases). The CDR3 covers 14 residues. The V gene lost 6 bases and the J gene lost 7 bases, with 18 bases spanning the gap. The V gene's germline CDR1 is MNHEY and CDR2 SVGAGI. The CDR3 reads CASSRGRAYGEAFF. The DNA for the CDR3 is TGTGCCAGCAGCCGGGGGAGGGCTTATGGTGAAGCTTTCTTT.

The gene calls are TRBV6-6 and TRBJ2-7; 10 bases fit TRBD2. From germline, CDR1 is MNHNY and CDR2 SVGAGI (reference sequence). The CDR3 has 15 amino acids. Losses at the gene ends were 4 bases for V and 4 bases for J; bases not matched to a gene: 7. The CDR3 DNA is TGTGCCAGCAGTTGGCTAGCGGGAGCGGAGTACGAGCAGTACTTC. Translating it yields CASSWLAGAEYEQYF.

The V gene is TRBV18, the J gene TRBJ1-3; D remains unclear. Trimming took 3 bases from V and 3 from J, leaving 9 bases between them. The germline CDR1 and CDR2 sequences are KGHSH and LQKENI. The CDR3 contains 14 residues. The CDR3 here is CASSPSGNGNTIYF. The CDR3 DNA follows: TGTGCCAGCTCACCCTCCGGGAATGGAAACACCATATATTTT.

The CDR3 bases are TGTGCCACCAGCAGAGATCGCCAGCGGCAGTACTTC. Protein: CATSRDRQRQYF. This chain uses TRBV15 with TRBJ2-7; D gene uncertain. Germline CDR1 reads LNHNV; CDR2 reads YYDKDF (reference sequence). The CDR3 is 12 amino acids. V was trimmed by 0 bases and J by 9 bases, leaving 9 bases between them.

This clone occurred once. This CDR3 is also generated by other DNA sequences in the sample. This chain links TRBV5-1 with TRBJ1-4; TRBD1 agrees at 8 bases. Looked up from germline, CDR1 is SGHRS and CDR2 is YFSETQ. The V segment lost 4 bases and the J segment 3 bases; nucleotides outside the gene matches: 2. This CDR3 has 14 residues. CDR3 coding DNA: TGCGCCAGCAGCCTGACAGGGGCTAATGAAAAACTGTTTTTT. This encodes CASSLTGANEKLFF.

The gene calls are TRBV11-2 and TRBJ1-1; D call uncertain. Deletions cut 5 bases from V and 1 base from J, with 8 bases between. Germline V gene sequence: CDR1 SGHAT, CDR2 FQNNGV. This CDR3 region has 13 residues. CDR3 sequence (DNA): TGTGCCAGCAGCCAAGACTCGAACACTGAAGCTTTCTTT. Its translation: CASSQDSNTEAFF.

This chain links TRBV7-9 with TRBJ1-4; D unclear. The V end lost 10 bases, the J end lost 2 bases, and 17 bases lay between the germline ends. Germline V gene lookup returns CDR1 SEHNR and CDR2 FQNEAQ (reference sequence). This CDR3 region has 15 residues. In DNA, the CDR3 is TGTGCCACAAATAGTAATCCCGGGACTAATGAAAAACTGTTTTTT. Encoded protein: CATNSNPGTNEKLFF.

The V gene is TRBV5-6, the J gene TRBJ2-1; D perhaps matches TRBD1 (6 bases). CDR3 length equals 13 residues. V lost 5 bases to trimming and J lost 7 bases, with 13 bases between them. Germline V CDR1 and CDR2: SGHDT, YYEEEE. CDR3 nucleotide sequence: TGTGCCAGCAGTTACACAGGGTTTAATGAGCAGTTCTTC. This translates into CASSYTGFNEQFF. The full variable domain, rest sourced from reference TRBV5-6 and TRBJ2-1, is DAGVTQSPTHLIKTRGQQVTLRCSPKSGHDTVSWYQQALGQGPQFIFQYYEEEERQRGNFPDRFSGHQFPNYSSELNVNALLLGDSALYLCASSYTGFNEQFFGPGTRLTVL.